The 4 T cell receptor beta chains listed next were all sequenced from one sample in a study of early T cells in non-severe SARS-CoV-2 infection. TCRdb reprocessed the 5' RACE reads with MiXCR, giving one entry per CDR3 protein. This sample carries about 39,000 distinct CDR3 sequences, 4.7% of them seen once, and the ten largest clones take 4.5% to 6%. The sequencing sample was made of whole blood. These receptors all stem from an adult who was a healthcare worker with PCR-confirmed SARS-CoV-2 infection or an uninfected control (not recorded which).

This clonotype has only a few counts. The V gene is TRBV10-3, the J gene TRBJ2-7, with 8 bases fitting TRBD1. CDR3 length equals 14 residues. Germline CDR1 and CDR2: ENHRY and SYGVKD. The trim removed 4 bases at V and 5 bases at J, leaving 7 bases unmatched. CDR3 loop: CAISGTGGSDEQYF. The CDR3, as DNA: TGTGCCATCAGTGGCACAGGGGGTTCTGACGAGCAGTACTTC.

The sample holds many counts of this clonotype. The rearrangement joins TRBV11-2 to TRBJ2-2; D possibly corresponds to TRBD2 (6 bases). The length of the CDR3 is 15 residues. Germline CDR1 SGHAT, CDR2 FQNNGV. Trimming pared 5 bases from V and 1 base from J, leaving 11 bases between. CDR3: CASSRGDGNTGELFF. The CDR3 nucleotides read TGTGCCAGCAGCCGCGGGGACGGGAACACCGGGGAGCTGTTTTTT.

This clonotype was recorded a few times. V gene TRBV2 combines with J gene TRBJ2-3, with 11 bases fitting TRBD2. CDR1 SNHLY and CDR2 FYNNEI come from the germline V gene. The CDR3 length is 16 residues. V lost 6 bases and J lost 1; bases outside the gene matches: 6. The CDR3 region has the DNA TGTGCCAGCAGCTACGGGACTAGCGGAGGCACAGATACGCAGTATTTT. Encoded protein: CASSYGTSGGTDTQYF.

This clonotype was seen more than once but under ten times. The chain has TRBV18 and TRBJ1-1, with a tentative D call TRBD1 (6 bases). The V end lost 3 bases, the J end lost 3 bases, and 17 bases lay between the germline ends. The germline CDR1 and CDR2 sequences are KGHSH and LQKENI. This CDR3 region has 16 residues. DNA of the CDR3: TGTGCCAGCTCACCCGTCGGACAGAGTTTGGACACTGAAGCTTTCTTT. Protein sequence: CASSPVGQSLDTEAFF.